Listed here are 2 T cell receptor beta chains from one sample, sequenced in a study of blood T cell repertoires in COVID-19. Profiling relied on immunoSEQ multiplex PCR, and the TCRdb table lists in-frame clones only, not all of them. The sample shows roughly 290,000 clones, around four fifths of them seen only once. Specimen: peripheral blood. The origin of the receptors is a woman aged 45-65 years with active or convalescent COVID-19.

This chain connects TRBV11-2 to TRBJ1-5; possible D gene TRBD1, 5 bases. The V gene's germline CDR1 is SGHAT and CDR2 FQNNGV. The CDR3 sequence is 17 residues long. V gave up 1 base and J gave up 0 bases, with 13 bases separating them. The CDR3 reads CASSLGRQPYSNQPQHF. The CDR3 nucleotides read TGTGCCAGCAGCTTAGGTCGACAGCCTTATAGCAATCAGCCCCAGCATTTT.

The chain carries TRBV7-6 and TRBJ1-1, with 11 bases lining up with TRBD1. The V and J ends lost 1 base and 5 bases, in that order; junction bases with no gene match: 6. Germline V gene sequence: CDR1 SGHVS, CDR2 FNYEAQ. This CDR3 spans 16 amino acids. CDR3 sequence: CASSLEGTGGGTEAFF. CDR3 coding DNA: TGTGCCAGCAGCTTAGAGGGGACAGGGGGAGGAACTGAAGCTTTCTTT.